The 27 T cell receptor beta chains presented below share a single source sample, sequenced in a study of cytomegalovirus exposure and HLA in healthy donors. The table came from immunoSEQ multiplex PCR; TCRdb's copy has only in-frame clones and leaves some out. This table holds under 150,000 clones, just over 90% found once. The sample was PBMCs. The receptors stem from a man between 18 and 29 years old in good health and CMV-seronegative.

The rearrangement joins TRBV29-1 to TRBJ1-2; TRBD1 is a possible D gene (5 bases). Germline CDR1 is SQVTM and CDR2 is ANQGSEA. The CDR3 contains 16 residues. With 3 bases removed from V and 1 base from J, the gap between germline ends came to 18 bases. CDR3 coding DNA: TGCAGCGTTGACCGAATCCGGCCAGACAGTAACTATGGCTACACCTTC. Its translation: CSVDRIRPDSNYGYTF. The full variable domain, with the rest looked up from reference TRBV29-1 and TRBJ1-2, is SAVISQKPSRDICQRGTSLTIQCQVDSQVTMMFWYRQQPGQSLTLIATANQGSEATYESGFVIDKFPISRPNLTFSTLTVSNMSPEDSSIYLCSVDRIRPDSNYGYTFGSGTRLTVV.

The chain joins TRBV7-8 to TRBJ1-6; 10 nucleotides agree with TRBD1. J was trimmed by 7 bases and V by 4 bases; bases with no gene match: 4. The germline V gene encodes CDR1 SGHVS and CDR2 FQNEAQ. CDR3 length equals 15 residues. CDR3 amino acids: CASSSGQGKNSPLHF. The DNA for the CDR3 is TGTGCCAGCAGCTCGGGACAGGGGAAAAATTCACCCCTCCACTTT.

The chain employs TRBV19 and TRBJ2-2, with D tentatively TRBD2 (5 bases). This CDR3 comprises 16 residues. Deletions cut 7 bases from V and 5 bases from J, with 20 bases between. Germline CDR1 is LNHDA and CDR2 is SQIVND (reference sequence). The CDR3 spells CASNQNPTTWTGELFF. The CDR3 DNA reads TGTGCCAGTAACCAAAACCCGACTACCTGGACCGGGGAGCTGTTTTTT.

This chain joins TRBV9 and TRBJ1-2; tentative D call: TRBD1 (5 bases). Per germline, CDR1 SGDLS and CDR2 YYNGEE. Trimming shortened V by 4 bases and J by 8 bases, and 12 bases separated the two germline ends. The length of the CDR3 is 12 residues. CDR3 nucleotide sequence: TGTGCCAGCAGCACGACAAGGGGAGGCTACACCTTC. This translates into CASSTTRGGYTF. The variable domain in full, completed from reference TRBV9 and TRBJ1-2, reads DSGVTQTPKHLITATGQRVTLRCSPRSGDLSVYWYQQSLDQGLQFLIQYYNGEERAKGNILERFSAQQFPDLHSELNLSSLELGDSALYFCASSTTRGGYTFGSGTRLTVV.

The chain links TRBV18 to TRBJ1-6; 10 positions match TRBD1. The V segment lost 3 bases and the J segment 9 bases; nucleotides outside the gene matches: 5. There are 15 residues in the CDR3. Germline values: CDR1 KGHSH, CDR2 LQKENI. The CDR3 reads CASSPRDRGSSPLHF. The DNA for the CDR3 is TGTGCCAGCTCACCTCGGGACAGGGGAAGTTCACCCCTCCACTTT.

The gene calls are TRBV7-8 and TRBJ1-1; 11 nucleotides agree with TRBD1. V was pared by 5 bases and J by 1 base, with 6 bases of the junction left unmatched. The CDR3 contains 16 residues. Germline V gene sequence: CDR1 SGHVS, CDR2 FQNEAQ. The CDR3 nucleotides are TGTGCCAGCAGCGGGCGGGACAGGGGGTCGAACACTGAAGCTTTCTTT. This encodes CASSGRDRGSNTEAFF. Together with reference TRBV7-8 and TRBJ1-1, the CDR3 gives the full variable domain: GAGVSQSPRYKVAKRGQDVALRCDPISGHVSLFWYQQALGQGPEFLTYFQNEAQLDKSGLPSDRFFAERPEGSVSTLKIQRTQQEDSAVYLCASSGRDRGSNTEAFFGQGTRLTVV.

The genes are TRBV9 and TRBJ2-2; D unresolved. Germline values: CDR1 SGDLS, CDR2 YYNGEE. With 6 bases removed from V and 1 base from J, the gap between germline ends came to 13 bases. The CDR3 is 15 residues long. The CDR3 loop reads CASNQASGNTGELFF. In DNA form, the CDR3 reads TGTGCCAGCAATCAGGCTTCAGGGAACACCGGGGAGCTGTTTTTT.

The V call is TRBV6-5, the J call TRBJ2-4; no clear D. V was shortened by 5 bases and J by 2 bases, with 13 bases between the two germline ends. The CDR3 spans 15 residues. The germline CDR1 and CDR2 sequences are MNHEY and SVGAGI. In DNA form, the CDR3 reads TGTGCCAGCAGTAAACACACCCCGACCAAAAACATTCAGTACTTC. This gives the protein CASSKHTPTKNIQYF.

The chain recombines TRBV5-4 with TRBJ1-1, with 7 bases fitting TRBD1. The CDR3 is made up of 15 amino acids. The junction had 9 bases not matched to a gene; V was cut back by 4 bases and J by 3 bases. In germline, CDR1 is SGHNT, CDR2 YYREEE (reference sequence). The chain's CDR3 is CASSPRGGVHTEAFF. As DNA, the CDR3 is TGTGCCAGCAGCCCTCGAGGGGGCGTCCACACTGAAGCTTTCTTT.

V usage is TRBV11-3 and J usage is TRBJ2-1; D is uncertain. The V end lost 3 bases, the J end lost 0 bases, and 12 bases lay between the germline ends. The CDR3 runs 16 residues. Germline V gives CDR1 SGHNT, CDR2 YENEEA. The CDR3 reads CASSFQLATSYNEQFF. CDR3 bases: TGTGCCAGCAGCTTCCAATTAGCCACCTCCTACAATGAGCAGTTCTTC.

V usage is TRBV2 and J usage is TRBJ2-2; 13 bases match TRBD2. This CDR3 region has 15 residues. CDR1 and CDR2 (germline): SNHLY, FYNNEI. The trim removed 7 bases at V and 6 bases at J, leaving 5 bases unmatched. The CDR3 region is CASIPGLAGSGELFF. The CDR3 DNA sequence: TGTGCCAGCATTCCGGGACTAGCGGGGTCCGGGGAGCTGTTTTTT.

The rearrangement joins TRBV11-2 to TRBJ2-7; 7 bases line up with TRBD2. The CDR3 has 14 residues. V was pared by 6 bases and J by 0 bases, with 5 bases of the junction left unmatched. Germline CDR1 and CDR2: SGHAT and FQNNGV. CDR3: CASSKAGFSYEQYV. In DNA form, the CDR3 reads TGTGCCAGCAGTAAAGCGGGGTTCTCCTACGAGCAGTACGTC.

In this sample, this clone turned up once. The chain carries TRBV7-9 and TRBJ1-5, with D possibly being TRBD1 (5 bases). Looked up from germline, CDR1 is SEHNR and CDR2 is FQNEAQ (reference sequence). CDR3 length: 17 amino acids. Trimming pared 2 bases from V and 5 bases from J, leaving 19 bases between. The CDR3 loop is CASSLTTQGGSDQPQHF. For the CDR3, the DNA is TGTGCCAGCAGCTTAACGACCCAGGGAGGCTCGGATCAGCCCCAGCATTTT.

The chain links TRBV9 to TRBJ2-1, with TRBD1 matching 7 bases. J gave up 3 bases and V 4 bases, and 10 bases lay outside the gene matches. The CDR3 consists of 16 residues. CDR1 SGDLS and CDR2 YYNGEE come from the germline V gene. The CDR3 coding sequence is TGTGCCAGCAGCCCGACAACAGGGGACAACTACAATGAGCAGTTCTTC. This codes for CASSPTTGDNYNEQFF.

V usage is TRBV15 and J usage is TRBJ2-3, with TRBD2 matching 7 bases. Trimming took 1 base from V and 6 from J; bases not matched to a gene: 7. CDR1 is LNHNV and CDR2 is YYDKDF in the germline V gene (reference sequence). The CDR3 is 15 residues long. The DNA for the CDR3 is TGTGCCACCAGCAGAGGGGGGGGACCCGCGGATACGCAGTATTTT. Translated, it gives CATSRGGGPADTQYF. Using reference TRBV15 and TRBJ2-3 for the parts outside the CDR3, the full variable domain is DAMVIQNPRYQVTQFGKPVTLSCSQTLNHNVMYWYQQKSSQAPKLLFHYYDKDFNNEADTPDNFQSRRPNTSFCFLDIRSPGLGDTAMYLCATSRGGGPADTQYFGPGTRLTVL.

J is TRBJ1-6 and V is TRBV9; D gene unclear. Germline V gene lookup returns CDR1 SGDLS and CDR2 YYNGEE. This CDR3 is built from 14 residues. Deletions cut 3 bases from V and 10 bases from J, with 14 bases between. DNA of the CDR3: TGTGCCAGCAGCGCCGGGATTGAGGCGTCACCCCTCCACTTT. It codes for CASSAGIEASPLHF.

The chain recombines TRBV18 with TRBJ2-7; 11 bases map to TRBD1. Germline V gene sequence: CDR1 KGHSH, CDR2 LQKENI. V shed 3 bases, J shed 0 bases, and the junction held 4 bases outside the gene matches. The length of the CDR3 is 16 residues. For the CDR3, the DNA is TGTGCCAGCTCACCCTCAGGGACAGGGGGCTCCTACGAGCAGTACGTC. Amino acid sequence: CASSPSGTGGSYEQYV.

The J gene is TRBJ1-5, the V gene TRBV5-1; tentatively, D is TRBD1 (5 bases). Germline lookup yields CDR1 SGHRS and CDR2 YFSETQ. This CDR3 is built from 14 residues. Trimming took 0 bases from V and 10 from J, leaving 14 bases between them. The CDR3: CASSLAGLEAPQHF. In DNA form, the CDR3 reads TGCGCCAGCAGCTTGGCGGGACTGGAGGCTCCCCAGCATTTT.

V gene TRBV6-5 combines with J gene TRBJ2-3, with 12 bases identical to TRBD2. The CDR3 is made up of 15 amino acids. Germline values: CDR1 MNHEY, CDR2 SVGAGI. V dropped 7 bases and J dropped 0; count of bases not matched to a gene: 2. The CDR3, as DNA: TGTGCCAGCATTGGACTAGCGGGGAGCACAGATACGCAGTATTTT. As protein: CASIGLAGSTDTQYF.

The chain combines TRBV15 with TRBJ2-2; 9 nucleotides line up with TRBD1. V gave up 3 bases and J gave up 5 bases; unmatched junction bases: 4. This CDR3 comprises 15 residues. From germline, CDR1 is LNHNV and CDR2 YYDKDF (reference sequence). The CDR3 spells CATSRRTGETGELFF. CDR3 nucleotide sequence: TGTGCCACCAGCAGGCGGACAGGGGAGACCGGGGAGCTGTTTTTT.

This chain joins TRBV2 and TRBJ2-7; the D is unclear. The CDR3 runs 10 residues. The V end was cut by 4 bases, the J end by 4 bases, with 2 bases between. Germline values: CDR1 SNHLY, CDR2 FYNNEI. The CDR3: CASSAYEQYF. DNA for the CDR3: TGTGCCAGCAGTGCTTACGAGCAGTACTTC.

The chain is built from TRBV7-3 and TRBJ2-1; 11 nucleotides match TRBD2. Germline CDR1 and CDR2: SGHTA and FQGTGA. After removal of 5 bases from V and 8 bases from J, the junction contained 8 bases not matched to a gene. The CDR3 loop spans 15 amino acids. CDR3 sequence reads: CASSPLAGGFDEQFF. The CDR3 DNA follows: TGTGCCAGCAGCCCGCTAGCGGGGGGATTCGATGAGCAGTTCTTC.

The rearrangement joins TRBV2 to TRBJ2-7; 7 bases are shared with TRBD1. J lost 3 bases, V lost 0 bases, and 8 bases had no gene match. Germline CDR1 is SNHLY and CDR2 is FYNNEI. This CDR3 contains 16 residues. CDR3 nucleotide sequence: TGTGCCAGCAGTGAAGCTTCCGGGGCAGGGGGCTACGAGCAGTACTTC. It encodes CASSEASGAGGYEQYF. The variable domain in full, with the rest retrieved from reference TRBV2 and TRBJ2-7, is EPEVTQTPSHQVTQMGQEVILRCVPISNHLYFYWYRQILGQKVEFLVSFYNNEISEKSEIFDDQFSVERPDGSNFTLKIRSTKLEDSAMYFCASSEASGAGGYEQYFGPGTRLTVT.

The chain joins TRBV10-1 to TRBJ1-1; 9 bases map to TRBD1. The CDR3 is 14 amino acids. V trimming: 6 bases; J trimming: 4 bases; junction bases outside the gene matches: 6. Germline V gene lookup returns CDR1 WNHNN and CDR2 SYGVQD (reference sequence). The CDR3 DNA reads TGCGCCAGCAGCCGGGACAGGGCAGGCACTGAAGCTTTCTTT. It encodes CASSRDRAGTEAFF.

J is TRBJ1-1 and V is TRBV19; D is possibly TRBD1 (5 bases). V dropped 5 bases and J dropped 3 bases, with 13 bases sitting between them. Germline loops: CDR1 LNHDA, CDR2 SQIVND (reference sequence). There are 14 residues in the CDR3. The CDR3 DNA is TGTGCCAGTAGTGCCCGGGGACTGGACACTGAAGCTTTCTTT. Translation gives CASSARGLDTEAFF.

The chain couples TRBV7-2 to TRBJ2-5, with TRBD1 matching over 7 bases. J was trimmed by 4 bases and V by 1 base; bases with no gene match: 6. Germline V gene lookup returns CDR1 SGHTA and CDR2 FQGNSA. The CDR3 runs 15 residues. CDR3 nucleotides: TGTGCCAGCAGCTTAGATGGCAGGGGGTCAGAGACCCAGTACTTC. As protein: CASSLDGRGSETQYF.

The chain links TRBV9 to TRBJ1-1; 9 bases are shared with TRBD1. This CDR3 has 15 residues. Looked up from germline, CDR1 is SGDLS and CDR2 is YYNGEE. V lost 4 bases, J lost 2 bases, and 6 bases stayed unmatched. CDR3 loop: CASSPGDRVNTEAFF. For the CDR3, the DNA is TGTGCCAGCAGCCCCGGGGACAGGGTCAACACTGAAGCTTTCTTT. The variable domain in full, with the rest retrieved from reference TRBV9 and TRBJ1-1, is DSGVTQTPKHLITATGQRVTLRCSPRSGDLSVYWYQQSLDQGLQFLIQYYNGEERAKGNILERFSAQQFPDLHSELNLSSLELGDSALYFCASSPGDRVNTEAFFGQGTRLTVV.